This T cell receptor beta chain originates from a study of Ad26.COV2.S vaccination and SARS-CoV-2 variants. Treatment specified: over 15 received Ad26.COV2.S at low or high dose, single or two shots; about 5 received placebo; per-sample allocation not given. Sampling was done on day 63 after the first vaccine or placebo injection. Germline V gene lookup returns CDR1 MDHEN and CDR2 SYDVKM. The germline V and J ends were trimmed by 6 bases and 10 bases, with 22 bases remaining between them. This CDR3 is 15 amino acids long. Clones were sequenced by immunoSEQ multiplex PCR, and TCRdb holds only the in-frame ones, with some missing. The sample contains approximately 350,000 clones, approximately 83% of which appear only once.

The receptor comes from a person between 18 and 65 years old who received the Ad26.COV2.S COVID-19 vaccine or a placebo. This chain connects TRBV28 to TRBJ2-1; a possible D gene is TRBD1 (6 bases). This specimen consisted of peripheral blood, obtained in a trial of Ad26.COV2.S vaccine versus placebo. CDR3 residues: CASSPHQGIEPEQFF. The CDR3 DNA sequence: TGTGCCAGCAGCCCACACCAGGGGATCGAGCCCGAGCAGTTCTTC.